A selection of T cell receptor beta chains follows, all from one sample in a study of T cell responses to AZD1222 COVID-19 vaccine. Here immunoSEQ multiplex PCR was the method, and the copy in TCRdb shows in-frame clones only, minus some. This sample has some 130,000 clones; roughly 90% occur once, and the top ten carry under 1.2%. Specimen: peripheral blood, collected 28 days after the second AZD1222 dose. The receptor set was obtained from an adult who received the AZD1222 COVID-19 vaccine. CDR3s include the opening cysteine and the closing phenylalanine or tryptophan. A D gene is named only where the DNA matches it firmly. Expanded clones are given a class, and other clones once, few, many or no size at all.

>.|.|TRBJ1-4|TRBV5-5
TGTGCCAGCAGCTTCTTCAGCGATAATGAAAAACTGTTTTTT
CASSFFSDNEKLFF
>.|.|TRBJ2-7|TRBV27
TGTGCCAGCAGAAGACGGACGGAGAGCTCCTACGAGCAGTACTTC
CASRRRTESSYEQYF
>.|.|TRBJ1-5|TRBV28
TGTGCCAGCAGTTTAATAGCTGATCAGCCCCAGCATTTT
CASSLIADQPQHF
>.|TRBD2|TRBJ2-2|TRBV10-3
TGTGCCATCAGTGAGTACGGGACTAGCGGGAGCGTCACCGGGGAGCTGTTTTTT
CAISEYGTSGSVTGELFF
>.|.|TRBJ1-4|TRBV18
TGTGCCAGCTCACCAATCGTGGCAACTAATGAAAAACTGTTTTTT
CASSPIVATNEKLFF
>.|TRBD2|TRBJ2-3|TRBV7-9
TGTGCCAGCAGCCCCCGGACTAGCCCCTTCAATACAGATACGCAGTATTTT
CASSPRTSPFNTDTQYF
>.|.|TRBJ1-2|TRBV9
TGTGCCAGCAGCGTTCAGGGCGCCTATGGCTACACCTTC
CASSVQGAYGYTF
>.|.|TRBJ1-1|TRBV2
TGTGCCAGCAGTAACTCACGTGGGACTGAAGCTTTCTTT
CASSNSRGTEAFF
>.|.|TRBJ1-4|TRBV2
TGTGCCAGCAGTGTCGCAGGAGAAAAACTGTTTTTT
CASSVAGEKLFF
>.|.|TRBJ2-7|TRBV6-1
TGTGCCAGCAGTGAAGATCCGAAGCGGAGCTACGAGCAGTACTTC
CASSEDPKRSYEQYF
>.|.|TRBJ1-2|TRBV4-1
TGCGCCAGCAGCCCCGGCTCCGGGACGGCTTCCCTCTATGGCTACACCTTC
CASSPGSGTASLYGYTF
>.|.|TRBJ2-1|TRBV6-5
TGTGCCAGCAGTTACTCGGTAGGGGTTTACAATGAGCAGTTCTTC
CASSYSVGVYNEQFF
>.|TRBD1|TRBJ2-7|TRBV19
TGTGCCAGTAGTTTCGGACAGGCCTACGAGCAGTACTTC
CASSFGQAYEQYF
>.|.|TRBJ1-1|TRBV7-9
TGTGCCAGCAGCGTACGTCCTCGTGACAGGAACACTGAAGCTTTCTTT
CASSVRPRDRNTEAFF
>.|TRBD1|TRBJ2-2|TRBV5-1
TGCGCCAGCAGCGGGACAGGGAACACCGGGGAGCTGTTTTTT
CASSGTGNTGELFF
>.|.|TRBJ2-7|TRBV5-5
TGTGCCAGCAGCCAAAACTACGAGCAGTACTTC
CASSQNYEQYF
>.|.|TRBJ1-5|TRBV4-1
TGCGCCAGCAGCCGGAATCGTGGCGGCAATCAGCCCCAGCATTTT
CASSRNRGGNQPQHF
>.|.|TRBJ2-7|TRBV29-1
TGCAGCGCTATAATACGCTCCTACGAGCAGTACTTC
CSAIIRSYEQYF
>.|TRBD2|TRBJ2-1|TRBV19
TGTGCCAGTACCGGGACTAGCGGGAGCGTTCGATACAATGAGCAGTTCTTC
CASTGTSGSVRYNEQFF
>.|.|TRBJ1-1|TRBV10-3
TGTGCCATCAGTGAAGCCGGGGTACAGGGTGACACTGAAGCTTTCTTT
CAISEAGVQGDTEAFF
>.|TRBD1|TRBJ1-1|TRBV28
TGTGCCAGCAGTTTATGGGACAGGGGTAATACTGAAGCTTTCTTT
CASSLWDRGNTEAFF
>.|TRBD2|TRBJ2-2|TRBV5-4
TGTGCCAGCAGCTTGGCTAGCGGGGACACCGGGGAGCTGTTTTTT
CASSLASGDTGELFF
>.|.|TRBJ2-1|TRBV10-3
TGTGCCATCACCGACTCCCACACCAATGAGCAGTTCTTC
CAITDSHTNEQFF
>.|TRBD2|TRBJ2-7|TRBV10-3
TGTGCCATCAGTGAGGGTACTAGCGGGAGCTCCGAGCAGTACTTC
CAISEGTSGSSEQYF
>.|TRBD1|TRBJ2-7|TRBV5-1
TGCGCCAGCAGCTGGGGGACAGAAGAGCAGTACTTC
CASSWGTEEQYF
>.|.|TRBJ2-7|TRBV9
TGTGCCAGCAGCGTAGGGAGTGGGGGAGGTGTCTACGAGCAGTACTTC
CASSVGSGGGVYEQYF
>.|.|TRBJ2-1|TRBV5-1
TGCGCCAGCAGCTTGGAGCAGGGGGGCTACAATGAGCAGTTCTTC
CASSLEQGGYNEQFF
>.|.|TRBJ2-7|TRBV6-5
TGTGCCAGCAGTTACTCGACCGGGGCCTACGAGCAGTACTTC
CASSYSTGAYEQYF
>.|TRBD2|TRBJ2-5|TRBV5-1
TGCGCCAGCAGCTTTGTAGCGGGAGCTGGAGAGACCCAGTACTTC
CASSFVAGAGETQYF
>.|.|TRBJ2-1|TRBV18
TGTGCCAGCTCACCACCTAGCGTGGCCTACAATGAGCAGTTCTTC
CASSPPSVAYNEQFF
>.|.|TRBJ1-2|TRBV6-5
TGTGCCAGCAGGGGCGAGTCGGGGGTCGTCTACACCTTC
CASRGESGVVYTF
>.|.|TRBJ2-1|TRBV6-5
TGTGCCAGCAGTTACTTGAGGGCGATTTCCTACAATGAGCAGTTCTTC
CASSYLRAISYNEQFF
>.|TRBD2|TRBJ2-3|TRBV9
TGTGCCAGCAGCGCTGGGACTAGCGGGAGGAGGGATACGCAGTATTTT
CASSAGTSGRRDTQYF
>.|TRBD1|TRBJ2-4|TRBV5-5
TGTGCCAGCAGCTTGCAGGGGGTTAATGACATTCAGTACTTC
CASSLQGVNDIQYF
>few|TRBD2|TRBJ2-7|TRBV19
TGTGCCAGTAGTGCAGTGGGGAGGGATGGGTCCTACGAGCAGTACTTC
CASSAVGRDGSYEQYF
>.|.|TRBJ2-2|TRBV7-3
TGTGCCAGCAGCTCCGGGACAGGGGAGCTGTTTTTT
CASSSGTGELFF
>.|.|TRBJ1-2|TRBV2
TGTGCCAGCACCCCCTCCGGGCAAGACTATGGCTACACCTTC
CASTPSGQDYGYTF
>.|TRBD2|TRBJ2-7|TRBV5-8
TGTGCCAGCAGCTTGGGGGCCCCAGCGGGACCCACCTACGAGCAGTACTTC
CASSLGAPAGPTYEQYF
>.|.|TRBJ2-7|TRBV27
TGTGCCAGCAGTCGCCGGGGGAGGAACGAGCAGTACTTC
CASSRRGRNEQYF
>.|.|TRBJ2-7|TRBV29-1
TGCAGCGTGGGGGGAAGCTACGACTACGAGCAGTACTTC
CSVGGSYDYEQYF
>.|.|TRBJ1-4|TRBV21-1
TGTGCCAGCAGCAAAAGAGGATCGGGACAAGATGAAAAACTGTTTTTT
CASSKRGSGQDEKLFF
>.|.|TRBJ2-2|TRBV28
TGTGCCAGCAAGAGGGACACCGGGGAGCTGTTTTTT
CASKRDTGELFF
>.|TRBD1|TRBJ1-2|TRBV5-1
TGCGCCAGCAGCTTGAGGGACAGGGGTAACTATGGCTACACCTTC
CASSLRDRGNYGYTF
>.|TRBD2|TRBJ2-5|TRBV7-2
TGTGCCAGCAGCTTATATACCGGGACTAGCGGGACCCAAGAGACCCAGTACTTC
CASSLYTGTSGTQETQYF